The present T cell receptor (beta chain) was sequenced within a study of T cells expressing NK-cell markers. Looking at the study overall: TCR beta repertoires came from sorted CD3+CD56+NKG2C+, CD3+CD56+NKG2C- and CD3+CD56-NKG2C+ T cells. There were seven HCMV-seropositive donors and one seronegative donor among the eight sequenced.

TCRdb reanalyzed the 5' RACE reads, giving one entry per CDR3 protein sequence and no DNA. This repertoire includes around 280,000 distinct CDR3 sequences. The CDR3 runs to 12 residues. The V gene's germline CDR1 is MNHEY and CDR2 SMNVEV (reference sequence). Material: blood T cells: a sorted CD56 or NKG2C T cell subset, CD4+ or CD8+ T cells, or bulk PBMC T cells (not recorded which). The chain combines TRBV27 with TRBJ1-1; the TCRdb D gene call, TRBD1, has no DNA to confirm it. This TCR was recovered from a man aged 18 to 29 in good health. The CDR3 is CGTAGPFGAAFF.